A single TCR beta chain is shown here with its context. Its antigen remains unknown. Sequenced by immunoSEQ multiplex PCR; TCRdb stores in-frame clones only, minus some. This sample has tens of thousands of clones, with approximately 89% found just once. The data derive from a study of OX40 agonist ivuxolimab in advanced cancers. Across the whole study: Ivuxolimab is an agonistic anti-OX40 (CD134) antibody, and patients were treated with it. Study-level points and caveats: The mean number of expanded clones was higher in CD8+ T cells than in CD4+. Within 6 weeks, CD4+ and CD8+ blood T cells expanded clonally at 0.1 to 3.0 mg/kg.

Per the germline V gene, CDR1 is MNHEY and CDR2 is SMNVEV (reference sequence). The CDR3 has 15 residues. V dropped 3 bases and J dropped 0 bases, with 9 bases sitting between them. Baseline was the first blood sampling point, followed by cycle 4 day 1 and cycle 7 day 1. The input for sequencing was CD4+ or CD8+ T cells sorted from blood, taken in a trial of the OX40 agonist ivuxolimab. The rearrangement uses TRBV27 and TRBJ2-1; TRBD1 might be the D (5 bases). The receptor comes from an adult with an advanced solid tumor such as melanoma, head and neck, liver or kidney cancer. This chain's CDR3 is CASSLRDSSYNEQFF. The CDR3 bases are TGTGCCAGCAGTTTGAGAGACAGCTCCTACAATGAGCAGTTCTTC.